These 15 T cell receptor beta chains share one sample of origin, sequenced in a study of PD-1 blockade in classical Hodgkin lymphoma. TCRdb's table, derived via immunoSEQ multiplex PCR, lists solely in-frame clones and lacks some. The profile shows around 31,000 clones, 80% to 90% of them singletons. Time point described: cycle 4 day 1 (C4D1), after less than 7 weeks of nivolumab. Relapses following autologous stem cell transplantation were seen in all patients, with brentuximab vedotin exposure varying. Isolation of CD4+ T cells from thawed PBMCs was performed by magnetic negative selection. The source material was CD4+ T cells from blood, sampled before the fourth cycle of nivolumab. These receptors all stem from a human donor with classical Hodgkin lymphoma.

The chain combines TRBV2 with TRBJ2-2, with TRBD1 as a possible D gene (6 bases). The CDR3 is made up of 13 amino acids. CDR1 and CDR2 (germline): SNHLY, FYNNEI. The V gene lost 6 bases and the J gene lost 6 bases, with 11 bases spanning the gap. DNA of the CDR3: TGTGCCAGCAGACTACAGGGCCCCGGGGAGCTGTTTTTT. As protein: CASRLQGPGELFF.

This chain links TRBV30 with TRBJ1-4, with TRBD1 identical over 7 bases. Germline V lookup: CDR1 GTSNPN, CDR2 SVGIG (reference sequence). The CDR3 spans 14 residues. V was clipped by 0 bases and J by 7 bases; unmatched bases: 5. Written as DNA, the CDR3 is TGTGCCTGGAGTGTAGAGGGGGCAGGTGAAAAACTGTTTTTT. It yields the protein CAWSVEGAGEKLFF.

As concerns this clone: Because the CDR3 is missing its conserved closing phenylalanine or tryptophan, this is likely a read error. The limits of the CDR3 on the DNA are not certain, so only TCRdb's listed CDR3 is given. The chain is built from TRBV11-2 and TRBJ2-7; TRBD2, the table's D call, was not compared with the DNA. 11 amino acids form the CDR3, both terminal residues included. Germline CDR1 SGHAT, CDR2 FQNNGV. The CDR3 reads CASSLIATFAL.

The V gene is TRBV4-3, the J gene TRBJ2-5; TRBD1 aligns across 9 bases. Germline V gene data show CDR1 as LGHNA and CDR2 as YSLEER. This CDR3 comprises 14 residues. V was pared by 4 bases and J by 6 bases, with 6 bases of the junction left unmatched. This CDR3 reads CASSREDRGKTQYF. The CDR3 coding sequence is TGCGCCAGCAGCCGCGAGGACAGGGGAAAGACCCAGTACTTC.

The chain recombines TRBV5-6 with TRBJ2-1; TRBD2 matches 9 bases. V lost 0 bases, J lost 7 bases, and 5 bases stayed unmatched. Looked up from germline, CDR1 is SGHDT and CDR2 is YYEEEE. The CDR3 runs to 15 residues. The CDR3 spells CASSLVAGGLNEQFF. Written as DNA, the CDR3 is TGTGCCAGCAGCTTGGTCGCGGGGGGGCTTAATGAGCAGTTCTTC.

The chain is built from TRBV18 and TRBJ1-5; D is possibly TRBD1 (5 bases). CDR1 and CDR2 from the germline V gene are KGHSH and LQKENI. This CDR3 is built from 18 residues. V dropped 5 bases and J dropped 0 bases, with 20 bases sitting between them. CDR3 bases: TGTGCCAGCTCAGCCCGGTCTCTAACAGGCAGTAGCAATCAGCCCCAGCATTTT. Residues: CASSARSLTGSSNQPQHF.

CDR3 nucleotide sequence: TGTGCCAGCTCAGTCCAGGGGGCCGGCTATGGCTACACCTTC. It yields the protein CASSVQGAGYGYTF. This chain connects TRBV18 to TRBJ1-2; 8 bases are a match to TRBD1. The trim removed 5 bases at V and 4 bases at J, leaving 6 bases unmatched. The CDR3 length is 14 residues. Germline values: CDR1 KGHSH, CDR2 LQKENI. The complete variable domain, with remaining parts taken from reference TRBV18 and TRBJ1-2, reads NAGVMQNPRHLVRRRGQEARLRCSPMKGHSHVYWYRQLPEEGLKFMVYLQKENIIDESGMPKERFSAEFPKEGPSILRIQQVVRGDSAAYFCASSVQGAGYGYTFGSGTRLTVV.

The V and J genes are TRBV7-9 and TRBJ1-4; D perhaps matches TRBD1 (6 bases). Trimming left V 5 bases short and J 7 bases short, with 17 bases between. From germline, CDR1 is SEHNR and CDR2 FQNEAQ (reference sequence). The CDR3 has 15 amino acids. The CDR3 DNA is TGTGCCAGCAGCATACCACAGGGAGGAGGTGAAAAACTGTTTTTT. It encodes CASSIPQGGGEKLFF.

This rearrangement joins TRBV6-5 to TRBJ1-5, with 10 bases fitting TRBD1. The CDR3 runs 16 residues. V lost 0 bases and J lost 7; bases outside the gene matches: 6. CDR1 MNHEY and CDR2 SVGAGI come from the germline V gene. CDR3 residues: CASSYSGTGERQPQHF. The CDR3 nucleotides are TGTGCCAGCAGTTACTCGGGGACAGGGGAGAGGCAGCCCCAGCATTTT.

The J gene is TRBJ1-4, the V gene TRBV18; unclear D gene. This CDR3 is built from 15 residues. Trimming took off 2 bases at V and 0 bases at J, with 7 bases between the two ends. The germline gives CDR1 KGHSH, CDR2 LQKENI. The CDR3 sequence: CASSPTHTTNEKLFF. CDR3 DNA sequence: TGTGCCAGCTCACCAACACACACAACTAATGAAAAACTGTTTTTT.

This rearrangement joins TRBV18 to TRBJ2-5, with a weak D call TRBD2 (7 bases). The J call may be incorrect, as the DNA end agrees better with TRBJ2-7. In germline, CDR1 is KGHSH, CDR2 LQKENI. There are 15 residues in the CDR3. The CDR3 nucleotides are TGTGCCAGCTCACCACCCGGGGGGCTTTCCTACGAGCAGTACTTC. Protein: CASSPPGGLSYEQYF.

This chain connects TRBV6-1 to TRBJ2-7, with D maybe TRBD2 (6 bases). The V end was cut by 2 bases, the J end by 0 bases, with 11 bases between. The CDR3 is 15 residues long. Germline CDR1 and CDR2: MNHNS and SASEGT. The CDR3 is CASSESGVFSYEQYF. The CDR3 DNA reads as TGTGCCAGCAGTGAATCGGGGGTGTTCTCCTACGAGCAGTACTTC.

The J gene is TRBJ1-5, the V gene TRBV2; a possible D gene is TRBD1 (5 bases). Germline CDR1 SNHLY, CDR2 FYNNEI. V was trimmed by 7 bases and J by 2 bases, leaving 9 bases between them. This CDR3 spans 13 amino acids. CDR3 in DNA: TGTGCCAGCAAAAGGGACGGCAATCAGCCCCAGCATTTT. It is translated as CASKRDGNQPQHF.

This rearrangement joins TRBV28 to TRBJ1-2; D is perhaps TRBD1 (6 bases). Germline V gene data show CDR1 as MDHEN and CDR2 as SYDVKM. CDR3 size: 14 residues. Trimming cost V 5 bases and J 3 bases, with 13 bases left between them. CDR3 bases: TGTGCCAGCAGTAGTACAGGGAGAGACTATGGCTACACCTTC. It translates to CASSSTGRDYGYTF.

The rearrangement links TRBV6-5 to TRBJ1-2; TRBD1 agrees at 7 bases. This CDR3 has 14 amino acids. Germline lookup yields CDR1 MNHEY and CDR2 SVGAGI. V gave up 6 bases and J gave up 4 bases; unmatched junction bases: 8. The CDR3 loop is CASSLGQISYGYTF. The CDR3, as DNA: TGTGCCAGCAGCCTGGGACAGATCTCCTATGGCTACACCTTC.